This T cell receptor (beta chain) came from a study of shared clonotypes between healthy human individuals. Whole-study findings and limits: Non-shared clonotypes were found to have lower generation probabilities than the clonotypes that were shared by all four of the sorted-subset donors.

Libraries were prepared by immunoSEQ multiplex PCR; TCRdb keeps only in-frame clonotypes and omits some of them. The profile covers hundreds of thousands of clones, with more than 70% appearing a single time and around 1.8% taken by the ten largest. This clone was seen only once. The antigen remains unidentified. Donors were Caucasian adults residing in Nashville, Tennessee, USA. Splitting the CD4+ cells yielded a CD45RA+ naive subset and a CD45RA-negative memory subset. Sequenced: memory CD4+ T cells sorted from blood. Stated subset: CD45RA-negative fraction. The sequence came from a woman in her 30s in good health.

The CDR3 protein is CASKSMGLAFTGELFF. Here the CDR3 DNA reads TGTGCCAGTAAGAGTATGGGACTAGCGTTTACCGGGGAGCTGTTTTTT. The chain uses TRBV19 and TRBJ2-2; 10 positions agree with TRBD2. Per the germline V gene, CDR1 is LNHDA and CDR2 is SQIVND (reference sequence). This CDR3 region has 16 residues. Losses at the gene ends were 7 bases for V and 5 bases for J; bases not matched to a gene: 10.